The 7 T cell receptor beta chains listed next were all sequenced from one sample in a study of blood T cell repertoires in COVID-19. Libraries were prepared by immunoSEQ multiplex PCR; TCRdb keeps only in-frame clonotypes and omits some of them. The table includes 250,000 to 350,000 clones, over 80% detected once. Specimen: PBMCs or T cells enriched from blood (not recorded which). The receptors here all came from a woman younger than 30 who had recovered from COVID-19.

J is TRBJ2-5 and V is TRBV28; D may be TRBD2 (6 bases). Germline V gene sequence: CDR1 MDHEN, CDR2 SYDVKM. Trimming cost V 5 bases and J 4 bases, with 17 bases left between them. The CDR3 spans 15 residues. CDR3 DNA: TGTGCCAGCAGTGAAGTGTGGGACGGGAGAGAGACCCAGTACTTC. Protein: CASSEVWDGRETQYF.

The V gene is TRBV7-2, the J gene TRBJ2-3; 8 bases map to TRBD2. The V gene's germline CDR1 is SGHTA and CDR2 FQGNSA. Trimming cost V 1 base and J 5 bases; bases outside gene matches: 11. CDR3 length: 17 amino acids. DNA for the CDR3: TGTGCCAGCAGCTTAGGGCAGCGGGGGCCCAGGGGAGATACGCAGTATTTT. Translating gives CASSLGQRGPRGDTQYF.

V gene TRBV6-6 combines with J gene TRBJ2-5, with D possibly matching TRBD2 (6 bases). The germline CDR1 and CDR2 sequences are MNHNY and SVGAGI (reference sequence). Between the trimmed V and J ends, which lost 6 bases and 5 bases, there was a span of 10 bases. The CDR3 is 12 residues long. The CDR3 DNA follows: TGTGCCAGCAGCCACCGGGAGGAGACCCAGTACTTC. It is translated as CASSHREETQYF.

The chain links TRBV20-1 to TRBJ1-5; possibly TRBD1 for D (6 bases). Deletions cut 3 bases from V and 1 base from J, with 10 bases between. This CDR3 has 14 residues. Looked up from germline, CDR1 is DFQATT and CDR2 is SNEGSKA (reference sequence). CDR3 in DNA: TGCAGTGCTAGTCGGGGGGCGAGCAATCAGCCCCAGCATTTT. Residues: CSASRGASNQPQHF.

The V and J genes are TRBV14 and TRBJ2-7; tentative D call: TRBD2 (6 bases). CDR1 is SGHDN, CDR2 FVKESK, per germline. The CDR3 spans 18 residues. V was trimmed by 1 base and J by 2 bases, leaving 21 bases between them. The CDR3 reads CASSQAWRGGAGPYEQYF. Written as DNA, the CDR3 is TGTGCCAGCAGCCAAGCCTGGAGGGGCGGGGCAGGACCCTACGAGCAGTACTTC.

This clone appeared a single time. DNA for the CDR3: TGTGCCAGCAGCTTTCATGGACTAGCGGATTACGAGCAGTACTTC. Translated, it gives CASSFHGLADYEQYF. The chain carries TRBV11-2 and TRBJ2-7, with 10 bases fitting TRBD2. This CDR3 region has 15 residues. Germline trimming cut 3 bases from V and 4 bases from J; bases unmatched to any gene: 6. Germline assignment: CDR1 SGHAT and CDR2 FQNNGV.

V is TRBV12-3 or TRBV12-4 and J is TRBJ1-4; D not certain. The CDR3 is 12 amino acids. V lost 3 bases, J lost 4 bases, and 3 bases lay in between. This CDR3 is CASSFVNEKLFF. For the CDR3, the DNA is TGTGCCAGCAGTTTCGTTAATGAAAAACTGTTTTTT.